Listed here are 12 T cell receptor beta chains from one sample, sequenced in a study of early T cells in non-severe SARS-CoV-2 infection. Each CDR3 protein gets one entry after TCRdb re-called the 5' RACE reads with MiXCR. The sample lists more than 45,000 distinct CDR3 sequences, over 5% occurring once. Sequencing was done on a sample of whole blood. These receptors originate from an adult who was a healthcare worker with PCR-confirmed SARS-CoV-2 infection or an uninfected control (not recorded which).

The sample holds many counts of this clonotype. The V and J genes are TRBV19 and TRBJ1-2, with TRBD1 as a possible D gene (5 bases). The CDR3 contains 17 residues. Germline CDR1 is LNHDA and CDR2 is SQIVND (reference sequence). V was cut by 4 bases and J by 0 bases, with 18 bases left in between. CDR3 coding DNA: TGTGCCAGTAGTACCCATAGAGGGACGGACACTAACTATGGCTACACCTTC. Its protein is CASSTHRGTDTNYGYTF.

This clonotype occurred many times. The rearrangement uses TRBV5-1 and TRBJ1-2; D call uncertain. The CDR3 loop spans 13 amino acids. Germline CDR1 and CDR2: SGHRS and YFSETQ. V lost 2 bases and J 3 bases, leaving 8 bases between the germline ends. The CDR3 reads CASSFLTDYGYTF. Here the CDR3 DNA reads TGCGCCAGCAGCTTTCTCACGGACTATGGCTACACCTTC.

This clonotype showed up many times. The chain recombines TRBV12-3 or TRBV12-4 with TRBJ2-1, with D possibly matching TRBD2 (5 bases). The CDR3 spans 17 residues. Deletions cut 7 bases from V and 0 bases from J, with 19 bases between. DNA of the CDR3: TGTGCCAGCATCCTGGAGCTAGCCGAGAGCTCCTACAATGAGCAGTTCTTC. Protein: CASILELAESSYNEQFF.

This clonotype occurred many times. The chain joins TRBV30 to TRBJ1-5; D gene ambiguous. The ends were cut back, 2 bases at V and 3 bases at J, with 20 bases in the middle. The CDR3 totals 17 residues. Germline CDR1 reads GTSNPN; CDR2 reads SVGIG (reference sequence). The CDR3: CAWSLWPFGEFNQPQHF. The CDR3 bases are TGTGCCTGGAGTCTCTGGCCCTTCGGGGAGTTCAATCAGCCCCAGCATTTT. The variable domain in full, completed from reference TRBV30 and TRBJ1-5, reads SQTIHQWPATLVQPVGSPLSLECTVEGTSNPNLYWYRQAAGRGLQLLFYSVGIGQISSEVPQNLSASRPQDRQFILSSKKLLLSDSGFYLCAWSLWPFGEFNQPQHFGDGTRLSIL.

Ten or more counts support this clonotype. This chain links TRBV12-3 or TRBV12-4 with TRBJ2-6; 7 bases agree with TRBD2. The CDR3 is 16 amino acids. V lost 4 bases and J lost 4; bases outside the gene matches: 7. CDR3 region: CASSSGGATGANVLTF. DNA for the CDR3: TGTGCCAGCAGTTCGGGGGGAGCCACCGGGGCCAACGTCCTGACTTTC.

This clonotype was seen a handful of times. The chain couples TRBV19 to TRBJ1-1; D not resolved. The V gene's germline CDR1 is LNHDA and CDR2 SQIVND (reference sequence). The CDR3 spans 13 residues. The V gene lost 11 bases and the J gene lost 0 bases, with 13 bases spanning the gap. CDR3 in amino acids: CASKPDLNTEAFF. CDR3 DNA: TGTGCCTCAAAGCCGGATCTGAACACTGAAGCTTTCTTT. Filled out from reference TRBV19 and TRBJ1-1, the complete variable domain reads DGGITQSPKYLFRKEGQNVTLSCEQNLNHDAMYWYRQDPGQGLRLIYYSQIVNDFQKGDIAEGYSVSREKKESFPLTVTSAQKNPTAFYLCASKPDLNTEAFFGQGTRLTVV.

The sample holds many counts of this clonotype. CDR3 in amino acids: CASSLRLETQYF. In DNA, the CDR3 is TGTGCCAGCAGTCTCCGACTTGAGACCCAGTACTTC. V usage is TRBV6-6 and J usage is TRBJ2-5; no reliable D call. The germline V and J ends were trimmed by 5 bases and 5 bases, with 9 bases remaining between them. The germline gives CDR1 MNHNY, CDR2 SVGAGI (reference sequence). The CDR3 totals 12 residues.

This clonotype was observed at least ten times. V gene TRBV12-3 or TRBV12-4 combines with J gene TRBJ2-7, with 10 bases that match TRBD2. The CDR3 extends over 18 amino acids. The junction had 18 bases not matched to a gene; V was cut back by 4 bases and J by 6 bases. The chain's CDR3 is CASSSLTGAIAGGAEQYF. In DNA, the CDR3 is TGTGCCAGCAGTTCCCTGACAGGGGCAATAGCGGGAGGTGCCGAGCAGTACTTC.

This clonotype has ten or more counts. DNA for the CDR3: TGTGCCAGCAGCTCCCGCCCGGGGACAACTGGAAACACCATATATTTT. It specifies CASSSRPGTTGNTIYF. The rearrangement joins TRBV7-2 to TRBJ1-3; TRBD1 might be the D (6 bases). The germline V gene encodes CDR1 SGHTA and CDR2 FQGNSA. The germline V and J ends were trimmed by 4 bases and 2 bases, with 15 bases remaining between them. This CDR3 spans 16 amino acids.

This clonotype was seen a handful of times. For the CDR3, the DNA is TGCGCCAGCAGCTCTCGCCCGGGCGATACGCAGTATTTT. This translates into CASSSRPGDTQYF. V usage is TRBV5-1 and J usage is TRBJ2-3, with D unresolved. Germline CDR1 is SGHRS and CDR2 is YFSETQ. V dropped 3 bases and J dropped 6 bases, with 11 bases sitting between them. CDR3 size: 13 residues.

This clonotype was detected a few times. This chain links TRBV5-8 with TRBJ2-3; 8 bases are a match to TRBD1. Germline V gene data show CDR1 as SGHTS and CDR2 as YDEGEE. CDR3 length: 14 residues. Trimming cost V 7 bases and J 5 bases; bases outside gene matches: 9. In DNA, the CDR3 is TGTGCCAGCCAGGGACAGGTCCTGGGAGATACGCAGTATTTT. Translation: CASQGQVLGDTQYF.

V is TRBV5-6 and J is TRBJ2-5; either TRBD1 or TRBD2 may supply D (5 bases each). Per the germline V gene, CDR1 is SGHDT and CDR2 is YYEEEE. Trimming cost V 1 base and J 0 bases, with 10 bases left between them. The CDR3 has 15 residues. The CDR3 nucleotides are TGTGCCAGCAGCTTGATCGGGACGGACCAAGAGACCCAGTACTTC. It yields the protein CASSLIGTDQETQYF.